This TCR beta chain was documented in a study of stem cell transplantation in POMP-related autoinflammatory disease. Turning to the study itself: Defective thymoproteasomes were hypothesized to impair CD8+ T-cell positive selection. DNA chimerism showed 100% graft donor engraftment of neutrophils and platelets through one year.

Here immunoSEQ multiplex PCR was the method, and the copy in TCRdb shows in-frame clones only, minus some. The sample shows about 3,000 clones, approximately 91% of them seen only once. The CDR3 loop spans 15 amino acids. Trimming took 2 bases from V and 1 from J, leaving 13 bases between them. Germline V gene sequence: CDR1 SGHRS, CDR2 YFSETQ. The J gene is TRBJ2-7, the V gene TRBV5-1; D remains ambiguous. The specimen was CD4+ follicular helper T cells (Tfh) from PBMCs, collected after stem cell transplantation. The receptor was derived from a human patient with POMP-related autoinflammation and immune dysregulation (PRAID). Certain T cells may be donor cells from the graft. CDR3 sequence: CASSLAAGFSYEQYF. CDR3 in DNA: TGCGCCAGCAGCTTAGCCGCAGGCTTTTCCTACGAGCAGTACTTC.